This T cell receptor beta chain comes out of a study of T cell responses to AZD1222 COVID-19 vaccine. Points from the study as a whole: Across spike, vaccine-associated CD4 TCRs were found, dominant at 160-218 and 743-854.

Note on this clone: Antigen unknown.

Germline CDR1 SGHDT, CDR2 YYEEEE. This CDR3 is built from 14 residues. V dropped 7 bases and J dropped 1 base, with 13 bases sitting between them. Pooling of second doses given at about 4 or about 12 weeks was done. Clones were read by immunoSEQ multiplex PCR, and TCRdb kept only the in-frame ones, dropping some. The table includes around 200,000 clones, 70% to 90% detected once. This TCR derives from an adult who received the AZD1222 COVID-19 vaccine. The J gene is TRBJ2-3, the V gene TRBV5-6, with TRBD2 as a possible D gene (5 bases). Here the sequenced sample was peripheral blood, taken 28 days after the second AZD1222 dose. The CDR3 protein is CASSSGGRTDTQYF. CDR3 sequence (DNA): TGTGCCAGCTCTTCGGGCGGGCGCACAGATACGCAGTATTTT.